The clone carrying this T cell receptor (beta chain) appeared a single time. The antigen remains unidentified. This entry is derived from a study of T cell responses to AZD1222 COVID-19 vaccine. The assay was immunoSEQ multiplex PCR, and TCRdb's table has in-frame clones only and misses some. The sample includes fewer than 150,000 clones, 85% to 95% seen only once; the top ten take roughly 0.87%. Overall study findings and caveats: Donors, mostly white British, included more females; clonal diversity was possibly underestimated. The repertoires were collected only after the peak T cell response.

Sequences were derived from peripheral blood, sampled on day 0 of AZD1222 vaccination. The TCR comes from an adult in good health.

The CDR3 coding sequence is TGTGCCATCAGTGACAGGCTCTATGGCTACACCTTC. Its translation: CAISDRLYGYTF. The V and J genes are TRBV10-3 and TRBJ1-2; the D is unclear. This CDR3 is 12 amino acids long. Trimming took 3 bases from V and 4 from J, leaving 6 bases between them. Germline CDR1 ENHRY, CDR2 SYGVKD.